This TCR beta chain was sequenced during a study of identical twins. MiXCR was run by TCRdb on the 5' RACE reads, yielding one entry per CDR3 protein. This sample has around 690,000 distinct CDR3 sequences, with 21% found just once. The same specimen was also included in a second study, on T cells expressing NK-cell markers. According to that study: Seropositivity for HCMV was found in most of the eight sequenced donors, with one seronegative.

The sequence was obtained from a woman between 18 and 29 years old in good health. Sequenced sample: PBMCs.

The CDR3 DNA reads TGTGCCGGAACGCCCCTGACTAGAACCAAAAACGAGCAGTACTTC. This codes for CAGTPLTRTKNEQYF. V gene TRBV2 combines with J gene TRBJ2-7; tentative D call: TRBD2 (6 bases). Trimming removed 11 bases from V and 5 bases from J, with 25 bases in between. Germline CDR1 and CDR2: SNHLY and FYNNEI. The CDR3 has 15 amino acids.